The present T cell receptor beta chain was sequenced within a study of graft-versus-host responses after intestinal transplantation. Study-level background: For approximately three years after anti-thymocyte globulin induction, all recipients took tacrolimus and steroids. The study's findings and limits: Researchers found GvH clones in recipient marrow, and some showed up first in ileum or blood. Allografts of patients with graft-donor T cell macrochimerism showed high graft-versus-host to host-versus-graft clone ratios.

Comments on this clone: Its matching antigen is unknown.

CDR1 and CDR2 from the germline V gene are MNHEY and SMNVEV (reference sequence). After removal of 5 bases from V and 9 bases from J, the junction contained 12 bases not matched to a gene. The CDR3 is 15 residues long. TCRdb keeps only in-frame clones here, not all; method: immunoSEQ multiplex PCR. Here the sample spans approximately 76,000 clones, 84% being singletons. This rearrangement joins TRBV27 to TRBJ2-4; 8 bases match TRBD1. The sequenced sample was unstimulated CD4+ T cells sorted from spleen or lymph node cells, obtained before transplant. The sequence was obtained from a human donor who was the organ donor for an intestinal transplant. CDR3 coding DNA: TGTGCCAGCAGTCCTACCACTACAGGGGGGAGCATTCAGTACTTC. This codes for CASSPTTTGGSIQYF.